This T cell receptor (beta chain) was found in a study of response to subunit inactivated influenza vaccine. For this clonotype: Its specificity is not known.

Each CDR3 protein gets one entry after TCRdb re-called the RT-PCR reads with MiXCR. The sample includes 590,000 or so distinct CDR3 sequences, less than 15% seen only once; the top ten take 6.5% to 8%. The study's findings and limits: It was the authors' suggestion that each seasonal influenza vaccination recruits few new T cells.

The origin of this receptor is a man aged 45 to 65 who received an inactivated influenza vaccine. The source was PBMCs from blood, collected less than 15 days before vaccination.

The CDR3 is CASSLEGGDRKLFF. CDR3 sequence (DNA): TGTGCCAGCAGCTTGGAGGGGGGTGATCGAAAACTGTTTTTT. V is TRBV7-9 and J is TRBJ1-4; a weak D match, TRBD1 (6 bases). V lost 3 bases to trimming and J lost 10 bases, with 15 bases between them. Per the germline V gene, CDR1 is SEHNR and CDR2 is FQNEAQ (reference sequence). This CDR3 is 14 amino acids long.